The 28 T cell receptor beta chains listed next were all sequenced from one sample in a study of blood T cell repertoires in COVID-19. Some clones are missing from TCRdb's copy, which holds only in-frame ones; the method was immunoSEQ multiplex PCR. The table records about 260,000 clones, about 85% of them present only once. The sequenced sample consisted of peripheral blood. Source of these receptors: a man between 18 and 29 years old with active or convalescent COVID-19.

The chain recombines TRBV7-6 with TRBJ1-4; possible D gene TRBD1, 6 bases. This CDR3 region has 15 residues. The germline V and J ends were trimmed by 5 bases and 2 bases, with 12 bases remaining between them. The germline gives CDR1 SGHVS, CDR2 FNYEAQ. CDR3 region: CASSQGGATNEKLFF. CDR3 coding DNA: TGTGCCAGCAGCCAAGGGGGAGCGACTAATGAAAAACTGTTTTTT.

The chain couples TRBV28 to TRBJ2-5; perhaps TRBD1 as D (5 bases). V was cut by 6 bases and J by 7 bases, with 15 bases left in between. Germline CDR1 and CDR2: MDHEN and SYDVKM. The CDR3 runs 13 residues. CDR3 protein: CASSETGFPTQYF. The DNA for the CDR3 is TGTGCCAGCAGCGAAACAGGTTTTCCGACCCAGTACTTC.

The genes are TRBV5-4 and TRBJ2-5, with a tentative D call TRBD2 (7 bases). Germline CDR1 reads SGHNT; CDR2 reads YYREEE (reference sequence). The CDR3 is 13 residues long. V lost 6 bases, J lost 5 bases, and 14 bases lay in between. The CDR3 region has the DNA TGTGCCAGCACTCCTCGGGGGGCTGAGACCCAGTACTTC. Translated: CASTPRGAETQYF.

J is TRBJ2-3 and V is TRBV25-1; 12 positions match TRBD2. The CDR3 spans 14 residues. Germline trimming cut 4 bases from V and 6 bases from J; bases unmatched to any gene: 2. From germline, CDR1 is MGHDK and CDR2 SYGVNS. This CDR3 reads CASSGTSGMDTQYF. The DNA for the CDR3 is TGTGCCAGCAGTGGGACTAGCGGGATGGATACGCAGTATTTT.

The chain links TRBV28 to TRBJ1-2, with 7 bases identical to TRBD1. J gave up 4 bases and V 6 bases, and 8 bases lay outside the gene matches. The germline V gene has CDR1 MDHEN and CDR2 SYDVKM. The CDR3 totals 14 residues. This CDR3 is CASRVGGTVYGYTF. CDR3 nucleotide sequence: TGTGCCAGCAGGGTTGGGGGGACAGTCTATGGCTACACCTTC.

V is TRBV9 and J is TRBJ2-5, with a tentative D call TRBD1 (6 bases). This CDR3 contains 14 residues. The germline V and J ends were trimmed by 7 bases and 4 bases, with 17 bases remaining between them. Germline CDR1 reads SGDLS; CDR2 reads YYNGEE. DNA of the CDR3: TGTGCCAGCTCGAAGACAGGCGTTGTAGAGACCCAGTACTTC. Encoded protein: CASSKTGVVETQYF.

This rearrangement joins TRBV2 to TRBJ2-1, with TRBD2 as a possible D gene (6 bases). Germline V lookup: CDR1 SNHLY, CDR2 FYNNEI. V gave up 6 bases and J gave up 8 bases, with 14 bases separating them. This CDR3 comprises 13 residues. In DNA form, the CDR3 reads TGTGCCAGCAGGTTGGAGGGGCGAGATGAGCAGTTCTTC. This codes for CASRLEGRDEQFF.

This chain joins TRBV21-1 and TRBJ2-7; the table assigns TRBD1, which was not confirmed against the DNA. TRBV21-1 is given as a pseudogene. This CDR3 region has 15 residues. As DNA, the CDR3 is TGTGCCAGCAGCGGCAAGGGACAGGGTTCCTACGAGCAGTACTTC. This sequence encodes CASSGKGQGSYEQYF.

This clone was observed a few times. The V and J genes are TRBV11-1 and TRBJ2-2, with D perhaps matching TRBD2 (6 bases). This CDR3 is 13 amino acids long. Trimming left V 5 bases short and J 7 bases short, with 11 bases between. CDR1 SGHAT and CDR2 FQDESV come from the germline V gene (reference sequence). This CDR3 reads CASSRARGGELFF. The CDR3 DNA is TGTGCCAGCAGCCGAGCGCGGGGCGGGGAGCTGTTTTTT.

The V gene is TRBV6-5, the J gene TRBJ1-1; D remains ambiguous. This CDR3 has 11 amino acids. Trimming shortened V by 3 bases and J by 6 bases, and 5 bases separated the two germline ends. Per germline, CDR1 MNHEY and CDR2 SVGAGI. The CDR3, as DNA: TGTGCCAGCAGTTATCGCGCTGAAGCTTTCTTT. It is translated as CASSYRAEAFF.

The chain uses TRBV12-5 and TRBJ2-1; 7 bases are shared with TRBD2. CDR3 size: 15 residues. V was pared by 7 bases and J by 4 bases, with 10 bases of the junction left unmatched. From germline, CDR1 is LGHNT and CDR2 FRNRAP. CDR3 sequence (DNA): TGTGCTAGTGTTATTTCCGGGGGGTTATACAATGAGCAGTTCTTC. Its translation is CASVISGGLYNEQFF.

CDR3 in amino acids: CASSQVGVNGYQPQHF. CDR3 nucleotide sequence: TGTGCCAGCAGCCAAGTAGGGGTAAATGGGTATCAGCCCCAGCATTTT. The rearrangement uses TRBV4-2 and TRBJ1-5; a weak D match, TRBD1 (5 bases). Germline lookup yields CDR1 LGHNA and CDR2 YNFKEQ. The CDR3 sequence is 16 residues long. Trimming took off 1 base at V and 5 bases at J, with 15 bases between the two ends.

CDR3 nucleotide sequence: TGTGCCAGTAGTGAGCCGGGGTTGAACACTGAAGCTTTCTTT. Translating it yields CASSEPGLNTEAFF. V gene TRBV19 combines with J gene TRBJ1-1, with D unresolved. Looked up from germline, CDR1 is LNHDA and CDR2 is SQIVND (reference sequence). The CDR3 loop spans 14 amino acids. The V end lost 5 bases, the J end lost 0 bases, and 10 bases lay between the germline ends.

J is TRBJ1-6 and V is TRBV11-2; D is unresolved. Trimming took 0 bases from V and 0 from J, leaving 9 bases between them. From germline, CDR1 is SGHAT and CDR2 FQNNGV. The CDR3 totals 17 residues. The DNA for the CDR3 is TGTGCCAGCAGCTTAGAAGTGTGGAGCTCCTATAATTCACCCCTCCACTTT. This gives the protein CASSLEVWSSYNSPLHF. The full variable domain, in which reference TRBV11-2 and TRBJ1-6 provide the parts outside the CDR3, is EAGVAQSPRYKIIEKRQSVAFWCNPISGHATLYWYQQILGQGPKLLIQFQNNGVVDDSQLPKDRFSAERLKGVDSTLKIQPAKLEDSAVYLCASSLEVWSSYNSPLHFGNGTRLTVT.

The genes are TRBV7-3 and TRBJ2-3; TRBD2 matches at 11 bases. Germline assignment: CDR1 SGHTA and CDR2 FQGTGA. This CDR3 comprises 20 residues. V trimming: 6 bases; J trimming: 3 bases; junction bases outside the gene matches: 20. The CDR3 sequence: CASSLVGLAGGVGRTDTQYF. The CDR3 nucleotides read TGTGCCAGCAGTTTAGTGGGGCTAGCGGGAGGTGTTGGTAGGACAGATACGCAGTATTTT. Looking up the rest from reference TRBV7-3 and TRBJ2-3 gives the full variable domain: GAGVSQTPSNKVTEKGKYVELRCDPISGHTALYWYRQSLGQGPEFLIYFQGTGAADDSGLPNDRFFAVRPEGSVSTLKIQRTERGDSAVYLCASSLVGLAGGVGRTDTQYFGPGTRLTVL.

In this sample, this clone turned up a few times. In DNA form, the CDR3 reads TGTGCCTGGGGGGGCCCTACAGGCCAGCCCCAGCATTTT. Its protein product is CAWGGPTGQPQHF. This chain links TRBV30 with TRBJ1-5, with D possibly TRBD1 on 6 matching bases. Germline CDR1 is GTSNPN and CDR2 is SVGIG (reference sequence). With 5 bases removed from V and 7 bases from J, the gap between germline ends came to 15 bases. This CDR3 has 13 amino acids.

The V call is TRBV2, the J call TRBJ1-6; D not certain. Germline assignment: CDR1 SNHLY and CDR2 FYNNEI. The V and J ends lost 4 bases and 10 bases respectively, with 8 bases between them. CDR3 length equals 12 residues. Here the CDR3 reads CASSGRMSPLHF. The CDR3 DNA sequence: TGTGCCAGCAGTGGCAGGATGTCACCCCTCCACTTT.

The chain joins TRBV4-2 to TRBJ1-1, with D unresolved. The germline V gene has CDR1 LGHNA and CDR2 YNFKEQ. Trimming removed 4 bases at V and 4 bases at J, with 10 bases between. The CDR3 loop spans 13 amino acids. The CDR3 region has the DNA TGTGCCAGCAGCCCGGCCCACAGCACTGAAGCTTTCTTT. Translated: CASSPAHSTEAFF.

The V call is TRBV6-5, the J call TRBJ2-2, with D perhaps TRBD1 (5 bases). Trimming took 8 bases from V and 4 from J, leaving 8 bases between them. The germline V gene encodes CDR1 MNHEY and CDR2 SVGAGI. The CDR3 has 12 amino acids. DNA for the CDR3: TGTGCCAGCCACAGGAGCACCGGGGAGCTGTTTTTT. This sequence encodes CASHRSTGELFF.

The chain links TRBV5-4 to TRBJ1-3; TRBD1 might be the D (5 bases). Germline CDR1 reads SGHNT; CDR2 reads YYREEE (reference sequence). This CDR3 spans 13 amino acids. Trimming pared 0 bases from V and 4 bases from J, leaving 5 bases between. DNA for the CDR3: TGTGCCAGCAGCTTGGACAGGGGAAACACCATATATTTT. Its protein product is CASSLDRGNTIYF.

V and J are TRBV6-1 and TRBJ2-1, with TRBD1 as a possible D gene (7 bases). Germline V gives CDR1 MNHNS, CDR2 SASEGT. Trimming cost V 1 base and J 7 bases, with 17 bases left between them. CDR3 length equals 16 residues. The CDR3 DNA follows: TGTGCCAGCAGTGAAGTAGCGGCAGGGGGAGGAAATGAGCAGTTCTTC. Amino acids: CASSEVAAGGGNEQFF.

The CDR3 bases are TGTGCCAGCAGCCCTGCGGGGGCATGGGGTGGACAGCCCCAGCATTTT. This encodes CASSPAGAWGGQPQHF. The V and J genes are TRBV21-1 and TRBJ1-5. TRBV21-1 constitutes a pseudogene. CDR3 length: 16 amino acids.

The V gene is TRBV10-3, the J gene TRBJ2-1; no reliable D call. The V end lost 7 bases, the J end lost 0 bases, and 10 bases lay between the germline ends. The CDR3 has 14 amino acids. Germline assignment: CDR1 ENHRY and CDR2 SYGVKD. Here the CDR3 reads CAIIADSSYNEQFF. CDR3 bases: TGTGCCATCATCGCCGATAGCTCCTACAATGAGCAGTTCTTC.

This chain connects TRBV4-2 to TRBJ2-5; 14 bases line up with TRBD2. This CDR3 is built from 16 residues. Per the germline V gene, CDR1 is LGHNA and CDR2 is YNFKEQ. The J segment lost 2 bases and the V segment lost 1 base, leaving 0 bases of the junction unmatched. CDR3 DNA sequence: TGTGCCAGCAGCCAAGGGACTAGCGGGAGGCAAGAGACCCAGTACTTC. This sequence encodes CASSQGTSGRQETQYF.

The genes are TRBV7-2 and TRBJ2-1; 9 bases are shared with TRBD1. With V trimmed by 1 base and J by 8 bases, 9 bases remained unmatched. The CDR3 has 16 residues. Germline CDR1 is SGHTA and CDR2 is FQGNSA. The CDR3 region has the DNA TGTGCCAGCAGCTTAGGCCCGGGACAGGGTTGGCATGAGCAGTTCTTC. This gives the protein CASSLGPGQGWHEQFF.

This chain links TRBV3-1 (or the pseudogene TRBV3-2) with TRBJ2-7, with TRBD2 matching over 9 bases. CDR3 length equals 17 residues. The ends lost 0 bases at V and 5 bases at J; junction bases unmatched: 11. CDR1 LGHDT and CDR2 YNNKEL come from the germline V gene (reference sequence). CDR3 bases: TGTGCCAGCAGCCAAGATCATAGCGGGGGTGGTATTGACGAGCAGTACTTC. This gives the protein CASSQDHSGGGIDEQYF.

The chain links TRBV12-3 or TRBV12-4 to TRBJ1-6; D is ambiguous. Trimming took off 0 bases at V and 9 bases at J, with 6 bases between the two ends. This CDR3 is built from 13 residues. The CDR3 region is CASSLAYGSPLHF. CDR3 DNA sequence: TGTGCCAGCAGTTTAGCCTATGGTTCACCCCTCCACTTT.

V usage is TRBV10-1 and J usage is TRBJ2-5; 7 bases agree with TRBD2. Germline values: CDR1 WNHNN, CDR2 SYGVQD (reference sequence). V trimming: 4 bases; J trimming: 1 base; junction bases outside the gene matches: 6. The CDR3 is made up of 15 amino acids. The DNA of the CDR3 is TGCGCCAGCAGTGCCGAACCTAGCGGCCAAGAGACCCAGTACTTC. Translation: CASSAEPSGQETQYF.